The 7 T cell receptor beta chains below were found in one sample sequenced in a study of cytomegalovirus exposure and HLA in healthy donors. The PCR ran on 60 Vbeta and 13 Jbeta primers. Using immunoSEQ multiplex PCR, the repertoire was profiled, and TCRdb retains in-frame clones only, with some absent. The sample gives about 160,000 clones, over 80% of which show up once; roughly 1.6% is in the top ten. What was sequenced was PBMCs. The receptors originated from a girl aged 10 to 17 in good health and CMV-seropositive.

V usage is TRBV28 and J usage is TRBJ2-7, with no clear D. This CDR3 has 12 residues. The V gene's germline CDR1 is MDHEN and CDR2 SYDVKM. Trimming took off 5 bases at V and 6 bases at J, with 11 bases between the two ends. CDR3 nucleotides: TGTGCCAGCAGTAGTCTAGTGAGCGAGCAGTACTTC. Translation gives CASSSLVSEQYF.

This chain uses TRBV7-8 with TRBJ1-5; no reliable D call. CDR3 size: 16 residues. Trimming left V 1 base short and J 4 bases short, with 14 bases between. Germline CDR1 reads SGHVS; CDR2 reads FQNEAQ. This chain's CDR3 is CASSLGGGRENQPQHF. CDR3 nucleotide sequence: TGTGCCAGCAGCTTAGGAGGCGGGCGGGAAAATCAGCCCCAGCATTTT.

This chain joins TRBV7-2 and TRBJ1-1; D gene unclear. Germline V gene data show CDR1 as SGHTA and CDR2 as FQGNSA. The CDR3 length is 13 residues. The germline V and J ends were trimmed by 4 bases and 1 base, with 7 bases remaining between them. CDR3 sequence reads: CASSYIQNTEAFF. The CDR3 DNA follows: TGTGCCAGCAGCTACATACAGAACACTGAAGCTTTCTTT.

The rearrangement joins TRBV6-6 to TRBJ1-5; D is ambiguous. This CDR3 spans 12 amino acids. In germline, CDR1 is MNHNY, CDR2 SVGAGI (reference sequence). Trimming pared 6 bases from V and 7 bases from J, leaving 10 bases between. The CDR3 region has the DNA TGTGCCAGCAGCCGGAGGGAGCAGCCCCAGCATTTT. Protein product: CASSRREQPQHF.

The chain has TRBV20-1 and TRBJ2-3; D is ambiguous. This CDR3 comprises 11 residues. V lost 6 bases and J 5 bases, leaving 9 bases between the germline ends. Per germline, CDR1 DFQATT and CDR2 SNEGSKA (reference sequence). The CDR3 coding sequence is TGCAGTGCGACGCTAGAAGATACGCAGTATTTT. Translated: CSATLEDTQYF.

A note on this clone: The identical CDR3 is also encoded by other nucleotide sequences in the sample. The CDR3: CASSLVGQGYEQYF. The CDR3 bases are TGCGCCAGCAGCTTGGTTGGACAGGGCTACGAGCAGTACTTC. The rearrangement joins TRBV5-1 to TRBJ2-7; 8 nucleotides match TRBD1. Per germline, CDR1 SGHRS and CDR2 YFSETQ. Trimming at V came to 0 bases and at J to 3 bases, leaving 2 bases not matched to a gene. CDR3 length equals 14 residues. The variable domain in full, completed from reference TRBV5-1 and TRBJ2-7, reads KAGVTQTPRYLIKTRGQQVTLSCSPISGHRSVSWYQQTPGQGLQFLFEYFSETQRNKGNFPGRFSGRQFSNSRSEMNVSTLELGDSALYLCASSLVGQGYEQYFGPGTRLTVT.

CDR3 sequence: CASSYSVQGSGNTIYF. The CDR3 DNA sequence: TGTGCCAGCAGTTACTCAGTACAGGGCTCTGGAAACACCATATATTTT. The chain carries TRBV6-6 and TRBJ1-3; possible D gene TRBD1, 6 bases. Germline V gene lookup returns CDR1 MNHNY and CDR2 SVGAGI (reference sequence). The CDR3 sequence is 16 residues long. The V and J ends lost 0 bases and 0 bases respectively, with 9 bases between them.